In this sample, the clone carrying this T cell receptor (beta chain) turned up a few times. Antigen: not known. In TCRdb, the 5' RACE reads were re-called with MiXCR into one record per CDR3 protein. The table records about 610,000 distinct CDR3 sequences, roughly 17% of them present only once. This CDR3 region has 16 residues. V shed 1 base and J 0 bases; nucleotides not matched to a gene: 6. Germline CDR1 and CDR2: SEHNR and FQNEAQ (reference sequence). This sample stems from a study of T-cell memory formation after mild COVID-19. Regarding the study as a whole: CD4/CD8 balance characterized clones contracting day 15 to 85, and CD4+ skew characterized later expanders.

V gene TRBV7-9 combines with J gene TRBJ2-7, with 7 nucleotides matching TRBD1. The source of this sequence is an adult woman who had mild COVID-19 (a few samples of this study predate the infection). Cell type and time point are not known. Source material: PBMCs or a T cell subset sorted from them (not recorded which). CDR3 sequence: CASSLEGAGSSYEQYF. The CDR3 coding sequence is TGTGCCAGCAGCTTAGAGGGGGCAGGGAGCTCCTACGAGCAGTACTTC.